The TCR beta chain under discussion was sequenced for a study of blood T cell repertoires in COVID-19. Turning to the study itself: Samples of COVID-19 (acute and convalescent) were obtained from the United States, Italy and Spain. T cells, B-cell-depleted T cells, or PBMCs supplied cDNA or gDNA.

Under the authors' procedure: Estimation of nucleated cell counts relied on the amplification of reference gene primers. Sequenced by immunoSEQ multiplex PCR; TCRdb stores in-frame clones only, minus some. The DNA was the basis for D and trimming; V, J and clone size are from that table. The sample holds 200,000 or so clones, more than 85% seen once. The sequencing input was peripheral blood. The source is a man aged 40-50 years with active or convalescent COVID-19.

The CDR3 nucleotides read TGTGCCATCAGTGAGTACATTACAGACAACTATGGCTACACCTTC. Translation gives CAISEYITDNYGYTF. The chain couples TRBV10-3 to TRBJ1-2; D is unclear. The CDR3 spans 15 residues. In germline, CDR1 is ENHRY, CDR2 SYGVKD. Between the trimmed V and J ends, which lost 1 base and 2 bases, there was a span of 11 bases.